These 25 T cell receptor beta chains originate from one sample sequenced in a study of spatial heterogeneity in lung cancer. The time point is: sample taken at primary tumor resection. TCRs were sequenced from unsorted whole RNA of tumor, nontumor lung or PBMC. TCRdb passed the 5' RACE reads through MiXCR, listing each CDR3 protein once. Altogether 60,000 to 65,000 distinct CDR3 sequences are present, roughly 8% being singletons, with the ten largest covering over 13%. This sample comprised PBMCs, obtained at surgery. These receptors were obtained from a female donor with early-stage non-small cell lung cancer.

In DNA form, the CDR3 reads TGCGCCAGCAGCTCTGCCGGGACTAGCGGGGGGCCGCTTTCAGATACGCAGTATTTT. Translating gives CASSSAGTSGGPLSDTQYF. The rearrangement links TRBV5-1 to TRBJ2-3, with TRBD2 matching over 15 bases. There are 19 residues in the CDR3. The V gene end was trimmed by 3 bases and the J gene end by 4 bases; junction bases not matched to a gene: 12. The germline V gene has CDR1 SGHRS and CDR2 YFSETQ.

The rearrangement links TRBV5-4 to TRBJ2-5; a weak D match, TRBD1 (6 bases). There are 14 residues in the CDR3. Germline CDR1 is SGHNT and CDR2 is YYREEE (reference sequence). Trimming cost V 0 bases and J 1 base, with 7 bases left between them. The CDR3 is CASSLAGAQETQYF. The CDR3 nucleotides read TGTGCCAGCAGCTTGGCAGGGGCCCAAGAGACCCAGTACTTC.

This clonotype has at least ten counts. The rearrangement links TRBV6-6 to TRBJ2-1; no clear D gene. Trimming pared 4 bases from V and 1 base from J, leaving 8 bases between. Germline V CDR1 and CDR2: MNHNY, SVGAGI (reference sequence). CDR3 length equals 14 residues. The DNA of the CDR3 is TGTGCCAGCAGTTCGACGGTATCCTACAATGAGCAGTTCTTC. It specifies CASSSTVSYNEQFF.

This clonotype was observed at least ten times. The chain employs TRBV11-2 and TRBJ1-2; a possible D gene is TRBD1 (5 bases). Germline V gives CDR1 SGHAT, CDR2 FQNNGV. The CDR3 is made up of 16 amino acids. Trimming removed 0 bases from V and 7 bases from J, with 18 bases in between. In nucleotides, the CDR3 is TGTGCCAGCAGCTTAGATAGCGCGAGGTCAGGGACTGGCTACACCTTC. Protein product: CASSLDSARSGTGYTF.

This clonotype was recorded many times. The chain couples TRBV28 to TRBJ2-1, with 9 bases lining up with TRBD2. Germline CDR1 reads MDHEN; CDR2 reads SYDVKM. Unmatched junction bases numbered 7, after V lost 6 bases and J lost 4 bases. This CDR3 contains 15 residues. The DNA for the CDR3 is TGTGCCAGCAGCCTAGCGGGGCCACAATACAATGAGCAGTTCTTC. It encodes CASSLAGPQYNEQFF.

In this sample, this clonotype turned up a few times. The chain is built from TRBV11-2 and TRBJ1-5; TRBD1 is a possible D gene (6 bases). There are 15 residues in the CDR3. V gave up 6 bases and J gave up 4 bases, with 16 bases separating them. Germline V gene sequence: CDR1 SGHAT, CDR2 FQNNGV. CDR3 in DNA: TGTGCCAGCAGTCAGGGGAACGGTGCGAATCAGCCCCAGCATTTT. It translates to CASSQGNGANQPQHF.

The CDR3 region has the DNA TGTGCCAGCAGTTTAGGACAGGGAGAGCAGTACTTC. It encodes CASSLGQGEQYF. The V gene is TRBV28, the J gene TRBJ2-7; 8 nucleotides match TRBD1. In germline, CDR1 is MDHEN, CDR2 SYDVKM. This CDR3 has 12 residues. The ends lost 2 bases at V and 7 bases at J; junction bases unmatched: 1.

Only a few counts were recorded for this clonotype. The V gene is TRBV11-2, the J gene TRBJ2-2; TRBD2 agrees at 8 bases. This CDR3 comprises 16 residues. The germline gives CDR1 SGHAT, CDR2 FQNNGV. V gave up 4 bases and J gave up 6 bases; unmatched junction bases: 10. CDR3 DNA: TGTGCCAGCAGCTCACGTTCAGCGGGAGCGGCCGGGGAGCTGTTTTTT. Amino acids: CASSSRSAGAAGELFF.

In its sample, this clonotype was seen many times. The V and J genes are TRBV5-1 and TRBJ1-1, with TRBD1 identical over 7 bases. CDR1 and CDR2 from the germline V gene are SGHRS and YFSETQ. This CDR3 comprises 16 residues. Trimming cost V 0 bases and J 0 bases; bases outside gene matches: 5. CDR3 amino acids: CASSLEATGMNTEAFF. For the CDR3, the DNA is TGCGCCAGCAGCTTGGAGGCGACAGGGATGAACACTGAAGCTTTCTTT.

This clonotype has a count of ten or more. The chain has TRBV5-1 and TRBJ2-7, with 7 bases aligning to TRBD2. J gave up 2 bases and V 0 bases, and 5 bases lay outside the gene matches. Germline V CDR1 and CDR2: SGHRS, YFSETQ. This CDR3 region has 15 residues. The CDR3 loop reads CASSLEPSGPYEQYF. As DNA, the CDR3 is TGCGCCAGCAGCTTGGAGCCTAGCGGACCCTACGAGCAGTACTTC.

In this sample, this clonotype turned up many times. This sequence joins TRBV2 and TRBJ2-1; 16 positions match TRBD2. CDR3 length equals 16 residues. The germline V gene has CDR1 SNHLY and CDR2 FYNNEI. The J segment lost 8 bases and the V segment lost 6 bases, leaving 7 bases of the junction unmatched. CDR3 residues: CASRHPGLAGGDEQFF. DNA for the CDR3: TGTGCCAGCAGGCATCCGGGACTAGCGGGGGGGGATGAGCAGTTCTTC.

This clonotype turned up a few times. The chain has TRBV11-1 and TRBJ1-1; D possibly corresponds to TRBD1 (6 bases). CDR1 SGHAT and CDR2 FQDESV come from the germline V gene (reference sequence). V lost 5 bases and J lost 4, with 14 bases in between. The CDR3 totals 14 residues. DNA for the CDR3: TGTGCCAGCAGCCCCGGGACACCACCCACTGAAGCTTTCTTT. This sequence encodes CASSPGTPPTEAFF.

This clonotype occurred many times. The chain is built from TRBV20-1 and TRBJ2-7; 8 bases align to TRBD1. The CDR3 is 14 amino acids. The germline CDR1 and CDR2 sequences are DFQATT and SNEGSKA (reference sequence). Trimming cost V 3 bases and J 3 bases; bases outside gene matches: 7. CDR3 in amino acids: CSASTQGGIYEQYV. The CDR3 DNA follows: TGCAGTGCTAGTACACAGGGGGGCATCTACGAGCAGTACGTC.

The gene calls are TRBV20-1 and TRBJ2-1, with D perhaps given as TRBD1 or TRBD2 (5 bases each). V was cut by 4 bases and J by 7 bases, with 14 bases left in between. CDR3 size: 13 residues. Looked up from germline, CDR1 is DFQATT and CDR2 is SNEGSKA (reference sequence). The CDR3 reads CSAMGRGENEQFF. The CDR3 bases are TGCAGTGCTATGGGACGTGGGGAAAATGAGCAGTTCTTC.

The V and J genes are TRBV19 and TRBJ2-1, with a weak D call TRBD2 (6 bases). Germline V gene sequence: CDR1 LNHDA, CDR2 SQIVND (reference sequence). Trimming cost V 7 bases and J 6 bases, with 13 bases left between them. The CDR3 is 13 amino acids. CDR3: CASKRAGTNEQFF. The CDR3 DNA reads TGTGCCAGTAAACGGGCGGGAACCAATGAGCAGTTCTTC.

The gene calls are TRBV27 and TRBJ2-7, with 11 bases identical to TRBD1. Germline V lookup: CDR1 MNHEY, CDR2 SMNVEV (reference sequence). The CDR3 sequence is 15 residues long. Losses at the gene ends were 0 bases for V and 6 bases for J; bases not matched to a gene: 4. CDR3 protein: CASSLSRDRGTEQYV. CDR3 bases: TGTGCCAGCAGTTTATCCCGGGACAGGGGGACCGAGCAGTACGTC.

This clonotype was found a few times. The chain combines TRBV6-5 with TRBJ2-6, with D perhaps matching TRBD1 (6 bases). Trimming shortened V by 2 bases and J by 0 bases, and 14 bases separated the two germline ends. The CDR3 is 18 amino acids. Germline V lookup: CDR1 MNHEY, CDR2 SVGAGI. The CDR3 spells CASSYAQMTGSGANVLTF. The CDR3 DNA reads as TGTGCCAGCAGTTACGCCCAAATGACAGGCTCTGGGGCCAACGTCCTGACTTTC.

This clonotype showed up just a few times. This chain links TRBV28 with TRBJ1-3; perhaps TRBD1 as D (6 bases). Deletions cut 6 bases from V and 4 bases from J, with 19 bases between. Germline values: CDR1 MDHEN, CDR2 SYDVKM. The CDR3 length is 16 residues. The CDR3 nucleotides read TGTGCCAGCAGCCCCGAAACATCAGGGGTAGGAAACACCATATATTTT. The encoded protein is CASSPETSGVGNTIYF.

This clonotype was seen more than once but under ten times. The CDR3 DNA follows: TGTGCCAGCAGCTTGAGGGGTAGCAGGGGCACTGAAGCTTTCTTT. Protein: CASSLRGSRGTEAFF. J is TRBJ1-1 and V is TRBV5-6; TRBD1 is a possible D gene (6 bases). CDR1 SGHDT and CDR2 YYEEEE come from the germline V gene. V was pared by 1 base and J by 4 bases, with 14 bases between. The CDR3 totals 15 residues.

J is TRBJ1-5 and V is TRBV2, with D possibly matching TRBD1 (5 bases). Germline V gene lookup returns CDR1 SNHLY and CDR2 FYNNEI. Trimming stripped 6 bases from V and 2 bases from J, with 14 bases between. This CDR3 spans 15 amino acids. For the CDR3, the DNA is TGTGCCAGCAGGAGCGGCCAGGGCGGCAATCAGCCCCAGCATTTT. Translating gives CASRSGQGGNQPQHF.

In this sample, this clonotype turned up a few times. The V and J genes are TRBV7-2 and TRBJ2-1; a weak D match, TRBD2 (7 bases). The length of the CDR3 is 15 residues. The germline CDR1 and CDR2 sequences are SGHTA and FQGNSA. Trimming stripped 5 bases from V and 6 bases from J, with 17 bases between. The DNA of the CDR3 is TGTGCCAGCAGCCCGGGCGGGGGCCCGGTCAATGAGCAGTTCTTC. Translating it yields CASSPGGGPVNEQFF. Filled out from reference TRBV7-2 and TRBJ2-1, the complete variable domain reads GAGVSQSPSNKVTEKGKDVELRCDPISGHTALYWYRQSLGQGLEFLIYFQGNSAPDKSGLPSDRFSAERTGGSVSTLTIQRTQQEDSAVYLCASSPGGGPVNEQFFGPGTRLTVL.

This clonotype was seen ten or more times. V is TRBV28 and J is TRBJ2-2; weak D call: TRBD1 (5 bases). The germline gives CDR1 MDHEN, CDR2 SYDVKM. This CDR3 is built from 15 residues. The V gene lost 3 bases and the J gene lost 4 bases, with 12 bases spanning the gap. CDR3 in amino acids: CASSFWQGGTGELFF. The CDR3 DNA reads TGTGCCAGCAGTTTCTGGCAGGGTGGCACCGGGGAGCTGTTTTTT.

V is TRBV6-2 or TRBV6-3 and J is TRBJ1-5; no definite D call. CDR3 length: 13 amino acids. V shed 8 bases and J shed 3 bases, with 11 bases lying between them. Germline CDR1 MNHEY, CDR2 SVGEGT. The DNA for the CDR3 is TGTGCCAGCGGGAACGGGCCCAATCAGCCCCAGCATTTT. Translating gives CASGNGPNQPQHF.

At least ten counts were recorded for this clonotype. The gene calls are TRBV5-1 and TRBJ1-4, with 9 positions matching TRBD1. V was clipped by 4 bases and J by 8 bases; unmatched bases: 9. The CDR3 length is 15 residues. CDR1 is SGHRS, CDR2 YFSETQ, per germline. CDR3 protein: CASSELRTGEEKLFF. Written as DNA, the CDR3 is TGCGCCAGCAGCGAGTTGAGGACAGGGGAGGAAAAACTGTTTTTT.

This clonotype turned up a few times. The chain is built from TRBV6-1 and TRBJ2-7, with 7 bases aligning to TRBD2. The germline gives CDR1 MNHNS, CDR2 SASEGT. The CDR3 consists of 14 residues. Trimming took 9 bases from V and 4 from J; bases not matched to a gene: 12. The CDR3 nucleotides are TGTGCCAGTGGAAGGGAGGGGAAGGCGTACGAGCAGTACTTC. Its translation is CASGREGKAYEQYF.